Presented here are 14 T cell receptor beta chains from one specimen sequenced in a study of CD4 T cells in relation to SARS-CoV-2 and coronaviruses. Before the COVID-19 pandemic, during about 2011-2018, CD4+ T cells were taken from unexposed donors. After about ten days of culture, CD4+ T cells were isolated. Sequencing used immunoSEQ multiplex PCR; TCRdb keeps in-frame clones, though not all of them. The table shows more than 15,000 clones, with around 74% occurring only once. Their antigen targets remain unknown. Sequenced input: CD4+ T cells from PBMCs, cultured in vitro. Every receptor here comes from a human donor in good health.

This chain links TRBV7-2 with TRBJ1-5, with TRBD1 as a possible D gene (6 bases). The germline V gene has CDR1 SGHTA and CDR2 FQGNSA. This CDR3 comprises 15 residues. Deletions cut 3 bases from V and 0 bases from J, with 9 bases between. CDR3 loop: CASSFQGTSNQPQHF. The CDR3, as DNA: TGTGCCAGCAGCTTTCAGGGGACTAGCAATCAGCCCCAGCATTTT.

The table lists this clone with a few counts. The CDR3 reads CASGPIRTGGPNTTYEQYF. In DNA, the CDR3 is TGTGCTAGTGGTCCCATCCGGACAGGGGGGCCTAACACAACCTACGAGCAGTACTTC. This chain uses TRBV12-5 with TRBJ2-7, with 10 bases that match TRBD1. Trimming removed 5 bases from V and 2 bases from J; junction bases left unmatched: 18. Germline V gene data show CDR1 as LGHNT and CDR2 as FRNRAP. The CDR3 has 19 residues.

This chain connects TRBV5-1 to TRBJ2-3; 11 bases line up with TRBD2. Germline CDR1 SGHRS, CDR2 YFSETQ. Trimming cost V 2 bases and J 3 bases; bases outside gene matches: 2. CDR3 length equals 15 residues. The CDR3 sequence is CASSFSGRGTDTQYF. DNA of the CDR3: TGCGCCAGCAGCTTTAGCGGGAGGGGGACAGATACGCAGTATTTT.

The chain uses TRBV5-1 and TRBJ2-7, with D possibly being TRBD2 (6 bases). V was clipped by 0 bases and J by 5 bases, with 15 bases between them. The CDR3 has 15 amino acids. CDR1 SGHRS and CDR2 YFSETQ come from the germline V gene. The CDR3 coding sequence is TGCGCCAGCAGCTTGGCGTCACCATGGAGGGACGAGCAGTACTTC. This codes for CASSLASPWRDEQYF.

The chain combines TRBV19 with TRBJ1-6; D gene unclear. Germline loops: CDR1 LNHDA, CDR2 SQIVND (reference sequence). This CDR3 contains 14 residues. V lost 3 bases to trimming and J lost 5 bases, with 8 bases between them. CDR3 in amino acids: CASSMDQNNSPLHF. DNA for the CDR3: TGTGCCAGTAGTATGGACCAGAATAATTCACCCCTCCACTTT.

The V and J genes are TRBV27 and TRBJ2-1; D is tentatively TRBD1 or TRBD2 (5 bases each). Per the germline V gene, CDR1 is MNHEY and CDR2 is SMNVEV (reference sequence). This CDR3 has 13 amino acids. V lost 4 bases, J lost 4 bases, and 8 bases lay in between. The CDR3 here is CASSYGAYNEQFF. The CDR3 region has the DNA TGTGCCAGCAGTTACGGGGCGTACAATGAGCAGTTCTTC.

V is TRBV15 and J is TRBJ2-7; D may be TRBD1 or TRBD2 (5 bases each). The V gene lost 0 bases and the J gene lost 12 bases, with 15 bases spanning the gap. CDR3 size: 13 residues. Germline assignment: CDR1 LNHNV and CDR2 YYDKDF (reference sequence). CDR3 nucleotide sequence: TGTGCCACCAGCAGAGATAGCGCAGGGCGTGGGTACTTC. Amino acids: CATSRDSAGRGYF.

The rearrangement links TRBV7-8 to TRBJ2-1; D unclear. V shed 5 bases and J shed 0 bases, with 8 bases lying between them. Germline lookup yields CDR1 SGHVS and CDR2 FQNEAQ. This CDR3 contains 14 residues. The CDR3 spells CASSRISSYNEQFF. CDR3 nucleotides: TGTGCCAGCAGCCGGATAAGCTCCTACAATGAGCAGTTCTTC.

The chain carries TRBV4-1 and TRBJ1-6; possibly TRBD1 for D (6 bases). Trimming left V 1 base short and J 8 bases short, with 12 bases between. Germline V lookup: CDR1 MGHRA, CDR2 YSYEKL. This CDR3 spans 15 amino acids. The CDR3: CASSQGVGGDSPLHF. Written as DNA, the CDR3 is TGCGCCAGCAGCCAAGGTGTAGGGGGAGATTCACCCCTCCACTTT.

The chain combines TRBV5-6 with TRBJ1-1; D is perhaps TRBD1 (6 bases). The germline V gene encodes CDR1 SGHDT and CDR2 YYEEEE. V was trimmed by 2 bases and J by 2 bases, leaving 16 bases between them. This CDR3 region has 16 residues. The CDR3 sequence is CASSFIPGHLNTEAFF. The CDR3 coding sequence is TGTGCCAGCAGCTTTATACCGGGACACCTAAACACTGAAGCTTTCTTT.

This clone was counted only a few times. The chain employs TRBV7-2 and TRBJ1-2, with 11 bases that match TRBD1. The CDR3 totals 15 residues. Per germline, CDR1 SGHTA and CDR2 FQGNSA. V shed 6 bases, J shed 4 bases, and the junction held 7 bases outside the gene matches. In nucleotides, the CDR3 is TGTGCCAGCAGAAACCAGGGACAGGGGGTCTATGGCTACACCTTC. Its protein product is CASRNQGQGVYGYTF.

The chain links TRBV2 to TRBJ2-5; D is tentatively TRBD1 or TRBD2 (5 bases each). The germline V and J ends were trimmed by 3 bases and 5 bases, with 16 bases remaining between them. Germline V gene sequence: CDR1 SNHLY, CDR2 FYNNEI. This CDR3 comprises 15 residues. CDR3 coding DNA: TGTGCCAGCAGTGATGGGGGATTAGAGCGGGAGACCCAGTACTTC. Its translation: CASSDGGLERETQYF.

V gene TRBV19 combines with J gene TRBJ1-1, with D possibly TRBD1 on 5 matching bases. The CDR3 is made up of 12 amino acids. V was shortened by 3 bases and J by 10 bases, with 12 bases between the two germline ends. Germline V lookup: CDR1 LNHDA, CDR2 SQIVND (reference sequence). The CDR3 protein is CASSIIGQRAFF. DNA for the CDR3: TGTGCCAGTAGTATTATAGGACAACGAGCTTTCTTT. The full variable domain, with the rest looked up from reference TRBV19 and TRBJ1-1, is DGGITQSPKYLFRKEGQNVTLSCEQNLNHDAMYWYRQDPGQGLRLIYYSQIVNDFQKGDIAEGYSVSREKKESFPLTVTSAQKNPTAFYLCASSIIGQRAFFGQGTRLTVV.

This clone was counted a few times. CDR3 sequence: CASNRRPDSYEQYF. CDR3 bases: TGTGCCAGCAACCGGCGCCCGGACTCCTACGAGCAGTACTTC. The chain links TRBV2 to TRBJ2-7; D not resolved. With 7 bases removed from V and 0 bases from J, the gap between germline ends came to 13 bases. CDR1 and CDR2 from the germline V gene are SNHLY and FYNNEI. CDR3 size: 14 residues.